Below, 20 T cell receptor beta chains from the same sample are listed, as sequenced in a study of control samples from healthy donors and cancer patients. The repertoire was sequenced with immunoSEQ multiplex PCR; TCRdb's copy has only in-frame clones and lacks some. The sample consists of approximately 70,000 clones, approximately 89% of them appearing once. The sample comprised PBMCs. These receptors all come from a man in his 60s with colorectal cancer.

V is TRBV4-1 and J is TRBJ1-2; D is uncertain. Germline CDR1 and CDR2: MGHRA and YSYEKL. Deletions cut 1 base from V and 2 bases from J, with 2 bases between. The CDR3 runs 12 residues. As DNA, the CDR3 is TGCGCCAGCAGCCAAGCCAACTATGGCTACACCTTC. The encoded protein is CASSQANYGYTF.

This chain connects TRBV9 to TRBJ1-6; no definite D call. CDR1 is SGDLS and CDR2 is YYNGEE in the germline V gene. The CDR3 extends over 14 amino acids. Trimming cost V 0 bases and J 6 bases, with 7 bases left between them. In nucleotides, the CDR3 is TGTGCCAGCAGCGTAGGGCACGGTAATTCACCCCTCCACTTT. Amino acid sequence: CASSVGHGNSPLHF.

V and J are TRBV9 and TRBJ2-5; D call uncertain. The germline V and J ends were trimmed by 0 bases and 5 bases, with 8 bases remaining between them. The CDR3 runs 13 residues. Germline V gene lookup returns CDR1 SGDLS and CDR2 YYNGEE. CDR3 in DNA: TGTGCCAGCAGCGTAGATTCACGGGAGACCCAGTACTTC. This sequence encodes CASSVDSRETQYF. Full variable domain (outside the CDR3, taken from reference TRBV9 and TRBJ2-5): DSGVTQTPKHLITATGQRVTLRCSPRSGDLSVYWYQQSLDQGLQFLIQYYNGEERAKGNILERFSAQQFPDLHSELNLSSLELGDSALYFCASSVDSRETQYFGPGTRLLVL.

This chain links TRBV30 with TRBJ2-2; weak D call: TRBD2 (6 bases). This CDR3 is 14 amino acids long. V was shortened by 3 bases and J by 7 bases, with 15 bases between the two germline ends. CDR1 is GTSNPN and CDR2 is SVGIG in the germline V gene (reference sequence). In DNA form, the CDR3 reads TGTGCCTGGAGGGGCGGGGTGTCTAGCGGGGAGCTGTTTTTT. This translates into CAWRGGVSSGELFF.

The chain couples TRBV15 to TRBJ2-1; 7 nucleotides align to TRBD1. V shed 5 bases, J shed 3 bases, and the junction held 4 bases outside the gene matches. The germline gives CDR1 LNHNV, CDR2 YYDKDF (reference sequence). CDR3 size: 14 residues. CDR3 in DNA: TGTGCCACCAGCTTAGGGACAGTCTACAATGAGCAGTTCTTC. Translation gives CATSLGTVYNEQFF.

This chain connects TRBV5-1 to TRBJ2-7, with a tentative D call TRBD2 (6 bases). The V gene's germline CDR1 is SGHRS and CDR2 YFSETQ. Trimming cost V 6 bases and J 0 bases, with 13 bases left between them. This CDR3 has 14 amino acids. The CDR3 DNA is TGCGCCAGCACGCGGGACGGGAACTCCTACGAGCAGTACTTC. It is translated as CASTRDGNSYEQYF.

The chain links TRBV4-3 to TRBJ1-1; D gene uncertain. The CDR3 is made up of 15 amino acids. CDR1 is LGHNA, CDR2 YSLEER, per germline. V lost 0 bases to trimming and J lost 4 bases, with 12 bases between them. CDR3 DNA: TGCGCCAGCAGCCAAGACGAAGGCTCCCTCACTGAAGCTTTCTTT. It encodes CASSQDEGSLTEAFF.

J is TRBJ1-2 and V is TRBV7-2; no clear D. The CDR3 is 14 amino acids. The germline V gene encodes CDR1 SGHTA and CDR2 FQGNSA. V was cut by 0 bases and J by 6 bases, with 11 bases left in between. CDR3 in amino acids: CASSLALGVDGYTF. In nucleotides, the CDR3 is TGTGCCAGCAGCTTAGCGCTTGGGGTCGATGGCTACACCTTC.

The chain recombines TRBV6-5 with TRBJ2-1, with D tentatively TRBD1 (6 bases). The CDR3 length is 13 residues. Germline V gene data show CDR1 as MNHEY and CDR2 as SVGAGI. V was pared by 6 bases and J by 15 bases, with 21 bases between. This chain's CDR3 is CASSPIQGLLWFF. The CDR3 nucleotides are TGTGCCAGCAGCCCCATACAGGGCTTACTATGGTTCTTC.

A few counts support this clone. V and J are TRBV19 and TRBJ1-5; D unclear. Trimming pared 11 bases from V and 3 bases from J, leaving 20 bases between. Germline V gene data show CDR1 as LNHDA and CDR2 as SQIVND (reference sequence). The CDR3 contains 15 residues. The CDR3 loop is CASVPSIRANQPQHF. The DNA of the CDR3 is TGTGCCTCCGTGCCTTCCATCCGGGCCAATCAGCCCCAGCATTTT. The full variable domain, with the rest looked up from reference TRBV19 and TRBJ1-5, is DGGITQSPKYLFRKEGQNVTLSCEQNLNHDAMYWYRQDPGQGLRLIYYSQIVNDFQKGDIAEGYSVSREKKESFPLTVTSAQKNPTAFYLCASVPSIRANQPQHFGDGTRLSIL.

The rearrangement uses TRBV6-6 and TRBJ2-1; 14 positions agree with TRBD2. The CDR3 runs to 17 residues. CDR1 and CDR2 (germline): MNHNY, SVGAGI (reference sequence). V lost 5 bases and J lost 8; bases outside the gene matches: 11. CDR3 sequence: CASSPWTSGGPRDEQFF. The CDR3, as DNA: TGTGCCAGCAGTCCTTGGACTAGCGGGGGGCCTCGCGATGAGCAGTTCTTC.

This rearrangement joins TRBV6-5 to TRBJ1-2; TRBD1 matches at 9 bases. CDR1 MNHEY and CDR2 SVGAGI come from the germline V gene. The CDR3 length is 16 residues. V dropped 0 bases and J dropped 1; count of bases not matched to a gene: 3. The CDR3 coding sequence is TGTGCCAGCAGTTACTCAAGGACAGGGGTTAACTATGGCTACACCTTC. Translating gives CASSYSRTGVNYGYTF.

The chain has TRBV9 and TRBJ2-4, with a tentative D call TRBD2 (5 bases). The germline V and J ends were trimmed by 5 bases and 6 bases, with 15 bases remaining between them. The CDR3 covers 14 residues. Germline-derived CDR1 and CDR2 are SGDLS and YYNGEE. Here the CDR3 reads CASSNPGGGNIQYF. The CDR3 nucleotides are TGTGCCAGCAGTAACCCCGGAGGAGGAAACATTCAGTACTTC.

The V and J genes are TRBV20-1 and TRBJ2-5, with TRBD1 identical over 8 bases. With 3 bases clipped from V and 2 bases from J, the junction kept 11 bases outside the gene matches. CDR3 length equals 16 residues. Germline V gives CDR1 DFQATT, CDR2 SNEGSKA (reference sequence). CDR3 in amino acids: CSASNLGQALQETQYF. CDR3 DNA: TGCAGTGCTAGTAACTTGGGACAGGCGCTACAAGAGACCCAGTACTTC.

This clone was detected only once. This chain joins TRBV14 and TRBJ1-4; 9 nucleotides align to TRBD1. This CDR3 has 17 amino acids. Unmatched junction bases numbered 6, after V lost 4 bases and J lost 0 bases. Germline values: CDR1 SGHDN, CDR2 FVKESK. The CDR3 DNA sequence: TGTGCCAGCAGCCCAACAGGGGGCCGTGCAACTAATGAAAAACTGTTTTTT. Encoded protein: CASSPTGGRATNEKLFF.

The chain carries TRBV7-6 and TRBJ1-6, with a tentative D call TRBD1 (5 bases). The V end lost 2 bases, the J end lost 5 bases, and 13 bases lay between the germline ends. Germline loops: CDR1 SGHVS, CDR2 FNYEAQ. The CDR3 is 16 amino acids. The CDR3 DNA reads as TGTGCCAGCAGCTTACAAGGACAAATCCATAATTCACCCCTCCACTTT. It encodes CASSLQGQIHNSPLHF.

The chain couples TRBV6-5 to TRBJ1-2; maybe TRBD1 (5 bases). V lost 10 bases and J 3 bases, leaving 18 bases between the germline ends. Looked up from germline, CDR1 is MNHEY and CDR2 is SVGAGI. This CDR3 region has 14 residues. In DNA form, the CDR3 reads TGTGCCACCGGGAGGGCAGGGTCAGACTATGGCTACACCTTC. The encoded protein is CATGRAGSDYGYTF.

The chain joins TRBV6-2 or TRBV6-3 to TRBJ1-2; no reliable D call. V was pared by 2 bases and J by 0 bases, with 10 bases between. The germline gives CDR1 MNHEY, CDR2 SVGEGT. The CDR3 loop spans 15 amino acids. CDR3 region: CASSYRQRPNYGYTF. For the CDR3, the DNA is TGTGCCAGCAGTTACCGGCAGCGTCCTAACTATGGCTACACCTTC.

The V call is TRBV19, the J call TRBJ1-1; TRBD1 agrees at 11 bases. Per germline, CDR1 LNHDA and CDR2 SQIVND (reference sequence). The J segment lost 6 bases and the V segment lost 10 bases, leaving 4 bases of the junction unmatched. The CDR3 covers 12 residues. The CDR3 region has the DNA TGTGCCACAGGACAGGGGGCATCTGAAGCTTTCTTT. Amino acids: CATGQGASEAFF.

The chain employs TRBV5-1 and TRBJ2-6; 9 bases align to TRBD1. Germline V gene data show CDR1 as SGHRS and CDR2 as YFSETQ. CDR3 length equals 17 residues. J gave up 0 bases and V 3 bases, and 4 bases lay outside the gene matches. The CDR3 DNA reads TGCGCCAGCAGCTCGGGACAGGGACTCTCTGGGGCCAACGTCCTGACTTTC. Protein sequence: CASSSGQGLSGANVLTF.